Listed below are T cell receptor beta chains from one sample, sequenced in a study of blood T cells in healthy people across ages. From the 5' RACE reads, TCRdb called clonotypes with MiXCR, one entry per CDR3 protein. The table records hundreds of thousands of distinct CDR3 sequences, around 21% of them present only once. Sequenced sample: blood. The source is a man aged 65 to 85 in good health. Both conserved end residues are part of each CDR3. D genes are given only for firm matches. Clone size is stated in some rows and not others, as once, few, many or a class when expanded.

>.|TRBJ2-2|.|TRBV7-2
CASSLVVGVAGELFF
TGTGCCAGCAGCTTAGTGGTTGGCGTGGCCGGGGAGCTGTTTTTT
>.|TRBJ2-1|TRBD2|TRBV20-1
CSAASSGRFDEQFF
TGCAGTGCCGCATCTAGCGGGAGGTTCGATGAGCAGTTCTTC
>many|TRBJ2-1|TRBD2|TRBV5-1
CASSLGTSSYNEQFF
TGCGCCAGCAGCCTCGGGACTAGTTCCTACAATGAGCAGTTCTTC
>few|TRBJ2-5|.|TRBV29-1
CSVERYQETQYF
TGCAGCGTTGAACGGTACCAAGAGACCCAGTACTTC
>.|TRBJ2-2|.|TRBV12-3/TRBV12-4
CASSKNGELFF
TGTGCCAGCAGTAAAAACGGGGAGCTGTTTTTT
>.|TRBJ1-3|TRBD1|TRBV7-8
CASSSPGQGVKSSGNTIYF
TGTGCCAGCAGCTCCCCGGGACAGGGGGTAAAGAGCTCTGGAAACACCATATATTTT
>few|TRBJ1-2|.|TRBV6-2/TRBV6-3
CASSLRGIQVLIYGYTF
TGTGCCAGCAGCCTACGGGGAATACAGGTCCTAATCTATGGCTACACCTTC
>few|TRBJ2-5|.|TRBV4-1
CASSLIGVSLREETQYF
TGCGCCAGCAGCCTTATCGGAGTTAGCTTAAGGGAGGAGACCCAGTACTTC
>few|TRBJ2-7|.|TRBV3-1
CASSQDGASYEQYF
TGTGCCAGCAGCCAAGACGGGGCCTCCTACGAGCAGTACTTC
>.|TRBJ2-7|TRBD1|TRBV12-3/TRBV12-4
CASRGQGDGHEQYF
TGTGCCAGCAGAGGACAGGGCGACGGGCACGAGCAGTACTTC
>few|TRBJ2-4|.|TRBV27
CASSLSMGWENIQYF
TGTGCCAGCAGTTTATCGATGGGTTGGGAAAACATTCAGTACTTC
>.|TRBJ2-7|.|TRBV5-1
CASSLGLSPGEQYF
TGCGCCAGCAGCTTGGGACTATCCCCCGGCGAGCAGTACTTC
>few|TRBJ2-2|.|TRBV11-3
CASSPSGTGGELFF
TGTGCCAGCAGCCCGTCAGGGACTGGCGGGGAGCTGTTTTTT
>.|TRBJ1-2|TRBD1|TRBV20-1
CSALAGTDNFYGYTF
TGCAGTGCTCTGGCCGGGACAGATAACTTCTATGGCTACACCTTC
>many|TRBJ2-5|.|TRBV18
CASSPLVGQETQYF
TGTGCCAGCTCACCACTCGTAGGCCAAGAGACCCAGTACTTC
>once|TRBJ1-5|TRBD1|TRBV6-2/TRBV6-3
CARGGWESVSNQPQHF
TGTGCCAGAGGGGGCTGGGAGTCTGTATCTAATCAGCCCCAGCATTTT
>few|TRBJ2-3|TRBD2|TRBV20-1
CSVRLAGVTDTQYF
TGCAGTGTCAGGCTAGCGGGAGTCACAGATACGCAGTATTTT